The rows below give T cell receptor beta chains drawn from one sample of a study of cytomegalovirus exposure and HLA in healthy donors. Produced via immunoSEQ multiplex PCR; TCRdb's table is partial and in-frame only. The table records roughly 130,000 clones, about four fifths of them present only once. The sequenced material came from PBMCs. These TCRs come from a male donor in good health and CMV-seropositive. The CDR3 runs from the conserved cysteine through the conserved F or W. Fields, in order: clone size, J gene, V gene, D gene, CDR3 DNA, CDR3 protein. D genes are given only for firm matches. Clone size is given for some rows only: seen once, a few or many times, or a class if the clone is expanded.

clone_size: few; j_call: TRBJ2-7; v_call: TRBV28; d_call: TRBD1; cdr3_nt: TGTGCCAGCAGTTATGGGACAGGGGGCCACGAGCAGTACTTC; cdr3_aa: CASSYGTGGHEQYF
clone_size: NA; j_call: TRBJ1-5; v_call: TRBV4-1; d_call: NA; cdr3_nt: TGCGCCAGCAGCCTGGGGGGAAATAGCAATCAGCCCCAGCATTTT; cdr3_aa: CASSLGGNSNQPQHF
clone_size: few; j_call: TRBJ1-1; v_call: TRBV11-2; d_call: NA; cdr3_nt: TGTGCCAGCCAGCTTAGGGCTTTGGAAATTGGGGGCTTGAACACTGAAGCTTTCTTT; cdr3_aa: CASQLRALEIGGLNTEAFF
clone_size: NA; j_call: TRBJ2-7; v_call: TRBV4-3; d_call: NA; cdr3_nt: TGCGCCAGCAGCCAAGATTTGGACAGAGCCTACGAGCAGTACTTC; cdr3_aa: CASSQDLDRAYEQYF
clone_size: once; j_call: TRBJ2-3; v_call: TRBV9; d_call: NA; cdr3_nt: TGTGCCAGCAGCGTAGATGGGGGCGCCACACAGGATACGCAGTATTTT; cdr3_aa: CASSVDGGATQDTQYF
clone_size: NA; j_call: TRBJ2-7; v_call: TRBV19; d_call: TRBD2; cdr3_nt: TGTGCCAGTAGTATAGTCGGGGGGAATCCAGAGCAGTACTTC; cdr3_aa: CASSIVGGNPEQYF
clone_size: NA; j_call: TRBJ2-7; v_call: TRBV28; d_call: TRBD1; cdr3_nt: TGTGCCAGCAACCCAACAGGGGTGGAGGATATGACCTACGAGCAGTACTTC; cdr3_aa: CASNPTGVEDMTYEQYF
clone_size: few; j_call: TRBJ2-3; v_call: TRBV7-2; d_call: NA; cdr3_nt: TGTGCCAGCAGCTTAGACGTAGCCTCAGATACGCAGTATTTT; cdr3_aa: CASSLDVASDTQYF
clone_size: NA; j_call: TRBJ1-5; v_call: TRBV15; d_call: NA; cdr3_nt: TGTGCCACCAGCAGAGATGGGGCTCAGCCCCAGCATTTT; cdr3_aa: CATSRDGAQPQHF
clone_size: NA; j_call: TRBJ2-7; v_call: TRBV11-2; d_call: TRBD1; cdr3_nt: TGTGCCAGCAGCTTGGACAGGGGAGTCGAGCAGTACTTC; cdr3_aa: CASSLDRGVEQYF
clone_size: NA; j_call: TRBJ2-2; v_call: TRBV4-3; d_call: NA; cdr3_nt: TGCGCCAGCAGCCAAGATTCAGGGACCGGGGAGCTGTTTTTT; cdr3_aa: CASSQDSGTGELFF
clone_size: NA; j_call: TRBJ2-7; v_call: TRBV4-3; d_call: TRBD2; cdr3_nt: TGCGCCAGCAGCCAAGAGGCTCAGGGACTAGCGGGAGAGGGCTACGAGCAGTACTTC; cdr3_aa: CASSQEAQGLAGEGYEQYF
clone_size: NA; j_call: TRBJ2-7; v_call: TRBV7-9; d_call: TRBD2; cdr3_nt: TGTGCCAGCAGCCAGATGCTAGCGGGAGTAGGCGAGCAGTACTTC; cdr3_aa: CASSQMLAGVGEQYF
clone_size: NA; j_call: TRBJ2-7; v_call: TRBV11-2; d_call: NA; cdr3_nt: TGTGCCAGCAGCTCGGCCGGGACACCTAGCTTCAAGGCGTACTTC; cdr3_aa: CASSSAGTPSFKAYF
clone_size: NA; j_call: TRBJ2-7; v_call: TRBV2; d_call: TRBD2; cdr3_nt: TGTGCCAGCAGGGGCGAGCGGGAGAGTGTCTACGAGCAGTACTTC; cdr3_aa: CASRGERESVYEQYF
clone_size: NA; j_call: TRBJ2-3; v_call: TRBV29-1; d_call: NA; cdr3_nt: TGCAGCGTTGAACACGGGAGTGGGACAGATACGCAGTATTTT; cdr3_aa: CSVEHGSGTDTQYF
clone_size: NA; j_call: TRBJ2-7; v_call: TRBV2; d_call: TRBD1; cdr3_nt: TGTGCCAGCAGATTACAGGGGTACGAGCAGTACTTC; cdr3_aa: CASRLQGYEQYF
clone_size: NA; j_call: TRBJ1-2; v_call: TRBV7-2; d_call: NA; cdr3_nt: TGTGCCAGCAGCTTGGCAGGGGCATACGCGGACTATGGCTACACCTTC; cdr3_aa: CASSLAGAYADYGYTF
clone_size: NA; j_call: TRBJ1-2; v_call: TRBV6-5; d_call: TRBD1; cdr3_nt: TGTGCCAGCAGTTACTTTAGACAGGGGTCTCTTGGCTACACCTTC; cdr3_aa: CASSYFRQGSLGYTF
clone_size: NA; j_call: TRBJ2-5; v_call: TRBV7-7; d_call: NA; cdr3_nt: TGTGCTAGCAGCCCCGTCCTCGGGGGAGTCTCGGAGACCCAGTACTTC; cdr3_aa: CASSPVLGGVSETQYF
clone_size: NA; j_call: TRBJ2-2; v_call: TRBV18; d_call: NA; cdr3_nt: TGTGCCAGCTCACCACTCGGGTCAACGAACACCGGGGAGCTGTTTTTT; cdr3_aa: CASSPLGSTNTGELFF
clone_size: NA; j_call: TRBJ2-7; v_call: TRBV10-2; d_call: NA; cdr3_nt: TGCGCCAGCAGCGCCTCGGGGGGCTACTCCTACGAGCAGTACTTC; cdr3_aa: CASSASGGYSYEQYF
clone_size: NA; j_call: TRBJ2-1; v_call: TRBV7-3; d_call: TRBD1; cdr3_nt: TGTGCCAGCAGCTCAACCCAAGACAGGGGGTTTAGGAATGAGCAGTTCTTC; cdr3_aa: CASSSTQDRGFRNEQFF
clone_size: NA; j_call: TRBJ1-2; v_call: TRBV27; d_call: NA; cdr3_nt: TGTGCCAGCAGTTTCGGCAGGGCCTATGGCTACACCTTC; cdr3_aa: CASSFGRAYGYTF
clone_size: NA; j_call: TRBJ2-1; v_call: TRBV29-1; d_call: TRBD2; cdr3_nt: TGCAGCGTTGAAACTAGCGCTTACAATGAGCAGTTCTTC; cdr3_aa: CSVETSAYNEQFF
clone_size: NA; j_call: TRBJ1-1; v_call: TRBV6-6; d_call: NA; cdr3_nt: TGTGCCAGCAGTTCCTCCCCTGGGGACACCGTTGAAGCTTTCTTT; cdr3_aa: CASSSSPGDTVEAFF
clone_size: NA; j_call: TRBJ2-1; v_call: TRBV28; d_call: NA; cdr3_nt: TGTGCCAGCAGTTTAGGCGGGACCCCCTACAATGAGCAGTTCTTC; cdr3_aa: CASSLGGTPYNEQFF
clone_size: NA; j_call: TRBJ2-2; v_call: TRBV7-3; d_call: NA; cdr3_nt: TGTGCCAGCAGTTCTACCGGGTTTCCCACCGGGGAGCTGTTTTTT; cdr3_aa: CASSSTGFPTGELFF
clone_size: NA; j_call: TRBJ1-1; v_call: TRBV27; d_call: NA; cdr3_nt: TGTGCCAGCAGTTTATTAGGGGCTTACACTGAAGCTTTCTTT; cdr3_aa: CASSLLGAYTEAFF
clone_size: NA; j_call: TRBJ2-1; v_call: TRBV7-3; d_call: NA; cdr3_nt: TGTGCCAGCAGCTTAGGACAGCCTTCGGGTGAGCAGTTCTTC; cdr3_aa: CASSLGQPSGEQFF
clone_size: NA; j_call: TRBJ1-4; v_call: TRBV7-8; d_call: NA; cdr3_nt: TGTGCCAGCAGCTTAACAGGGCCAATTGAAAAACTGTTTTTT; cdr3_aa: CASSLTGPIEKLFF
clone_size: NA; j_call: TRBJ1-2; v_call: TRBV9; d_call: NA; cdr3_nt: TGTGCCAGCAGCGGCTTGAGCGGGCAGATAAAGGGAGGCTACACCTTC; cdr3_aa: CASSGLSGQIKGGYTF
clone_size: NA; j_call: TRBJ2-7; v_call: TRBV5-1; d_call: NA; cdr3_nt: TGCGCCAGCAGCTTGGAGTTTGGAGCCTACGAGCAGTACTTC; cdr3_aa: CASSLEFGAYEQYF
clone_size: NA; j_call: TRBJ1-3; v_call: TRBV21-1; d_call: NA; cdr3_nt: TGTGCCAGCAGCAAAGCTTTAGGACAGGGAAACTCTGGAAACACCATATATTTT; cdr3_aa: CASSKALGQGNSGNTIYF
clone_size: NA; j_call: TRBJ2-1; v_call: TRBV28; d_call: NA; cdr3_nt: TGTGCCAGCCGAGGACTCTGGCATGAGCAGTTCTTC; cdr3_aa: CASRGLWHEQFF
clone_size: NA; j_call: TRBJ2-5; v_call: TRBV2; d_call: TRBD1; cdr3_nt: TGTGCCAGCCTACTCTCAGAGGGGGCCGGGGAGACCCAGTACTTC; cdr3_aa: CASLLSEGAGETQYF
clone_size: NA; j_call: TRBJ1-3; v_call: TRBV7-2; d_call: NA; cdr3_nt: TGTGCCAGCAGCCCCTCCCGCTCCGGCGGGAACACCATATATTTT; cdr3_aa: CASSPSRSGGNTIYF
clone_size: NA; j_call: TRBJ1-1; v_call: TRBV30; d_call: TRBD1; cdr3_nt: TGTGCCTGGGAAAGGGACAGGGGGCTTGAAGCTTTCTTT; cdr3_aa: CAWERDRGLEAFF
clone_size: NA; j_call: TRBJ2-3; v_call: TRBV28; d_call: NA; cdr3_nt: TGTGCCAGCAGTCCTCCAGGGGCAACTCCTAGCACAGATACGCAGTATTTT; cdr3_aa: CASSPPGATPSTDTQYF
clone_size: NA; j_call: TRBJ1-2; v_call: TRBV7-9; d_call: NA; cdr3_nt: TGTGCCAGCAGGGGCAACTATGGCTACACCTTC; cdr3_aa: CASRGNYGYTF
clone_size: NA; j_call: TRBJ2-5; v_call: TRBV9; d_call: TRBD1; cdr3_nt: TGTGCCAGCAGCGTGGATTCGGACAGGGGGCAAGAGACCCAGTACTTC; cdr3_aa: CASSVDSDRGQETQYF
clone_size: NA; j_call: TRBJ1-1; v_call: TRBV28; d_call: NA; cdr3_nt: TGTGCCAGCCCCAGGGAAACTGAAGCTTTCTTT; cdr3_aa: CASPRETEAFF
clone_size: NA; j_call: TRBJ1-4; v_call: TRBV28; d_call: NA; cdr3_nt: TGTGCCAGCAGTTTCTGGTTGGGGGGTCGGGAAAAACTGTTTTTT; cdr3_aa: CASSFWLGGREKLFF
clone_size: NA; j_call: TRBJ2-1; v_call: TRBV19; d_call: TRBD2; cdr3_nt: TGTGCCAGTAGTATAGAGGGAGGGCCTACGTTCTTC; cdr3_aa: CASSIEGGPTFF
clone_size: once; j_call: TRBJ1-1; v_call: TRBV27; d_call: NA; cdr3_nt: TGTGCCAGCAGTTGGACCGGGACTTTGAACACTGAAGCTTTCTTT; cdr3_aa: CASSWTGTLNTEAFF
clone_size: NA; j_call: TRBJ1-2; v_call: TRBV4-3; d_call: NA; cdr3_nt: TGCGCCAGCAGCCGACTTGCGGGGACGGACGAAAACTATGGCTACACCTTC; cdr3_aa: CASSRLAGTDENYGYTF
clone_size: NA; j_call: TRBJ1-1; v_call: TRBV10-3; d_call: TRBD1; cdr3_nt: TGTGCCATCAGCGAAACCGGGACAGGGGTTCGGAACACTGAAGCTTTCTTT; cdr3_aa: CAISETGTGVRNTEAFF
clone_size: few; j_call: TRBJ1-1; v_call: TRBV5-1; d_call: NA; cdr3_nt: TGCGCCAGCAGCTTGGGACACCAGAACACTGAAGCTTTCTTT; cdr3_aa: CASSLGHQNTEAFF
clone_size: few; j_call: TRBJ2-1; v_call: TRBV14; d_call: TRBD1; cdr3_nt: TGTGCCAGCGGGGGGACAGGGGGTTCCTACAATGAGCAGTTCTTC; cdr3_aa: CASGGTGGSYNEQFF
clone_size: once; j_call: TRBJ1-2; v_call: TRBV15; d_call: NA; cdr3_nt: TGTGCCACCAGCAGATCTACAGGTGAAGCGTATGGCTACACCTTC; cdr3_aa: CATSRSTGEAYGYTF
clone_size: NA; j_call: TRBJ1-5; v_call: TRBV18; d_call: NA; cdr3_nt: TGTGCCAGCTCATTAACAGAGGGCGGCAATCAGCCCCAGCATTTT; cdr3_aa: CASSLTEGGNQPQHF